The 20 T cell receptor beta chains in this list originate from one sample, sequenced in a study of blood T cell repertoires in COVID-19. Assay used: immunoSEQ multiplex PCR; TCRdb lists only in-frame clones, some missing. The sample consists of some 48,000 clones, 82% of them appearing once. Sequenced sample: peripheral blood. These TCRs come from a human donor with acute or convalescent COVID-19. The donor label of this sample is uncertain.

This clone was seen a single time. The CDR3 region has the DNA TGTGCCAGCAGCTTAGACTTATCGGGGGGGCGCGATGAGCAGTTCTTC. It is translated as CASSLDLSGGRDEQFF. V usage is TRBV7-2 and J usage is TRBJ2-1; 8 positions agree with TRBD2. The CDR3 totals 16 residues. The germline CDR1 and CDR2 sequences are SGHTA and FQGNSA. The V gene end was trimmed by 1 base and the J gene end by 8 bases; junction bases not matched to a gene: 10. The whole variable domain, remainder taken from reference TRBV7-2 and TRBJ2-1, is GAGVSQSPSNKVTEKGKDVELRCDPISGHTALYWYRQSLGQGLEFLIYFQGNSAPDKSGLPSDRFSAERTGGSVSTLTIQRTQQEDSAVYLCASSLDLSGGRDEQFFGPGTRLTVL.

The gene calls are TRBV19 and TRBJ2-4; 8 bases agree with TRBD1. Germline CDR1 LNHDA, CDR2 SQIVND (reference sequence). The CDR3 extends over 13 amino acids. The trim removed 7 bases at V and 6 bases at J, leaving 5 bases unmatched. CDR3 nucleotide sequence: TGTGCCAGTAACTCTGGACAGGGAAACATTCAGTACTTC. Translation gives CASNSGQGNIQYF.

This clone was observed a handful of times. The V gene is TRBV5-6, the J gene TRBJ2-1; 7 positions agree with TRBD2. The CDR3 totals 14 residues. CDR1 and CDR2 from the germline V gene are SGHDT and YYEEEE. J gave up 4 bases and V 8 bases, and 9 bases lay outside the gene matches. CDR3 sequence: CASMPGLKYNEQFF. CDR3 sequence (DNA): TGTGCCAGTATGCCGGGACTAAAGTACAATGAGCAGTTCTTC.

A single count supports this clone. The V call is TRBV7-3, the J call TRBJ2-3, with TRBD1 identical over 8 bases. Germline assignment: CDR1 SGHTA and CDR2 FQGTGA. The CDR3 is made up of 14 amino acids. The ends lost 5 bases at V and 5 bases at J; junction bases unmatched: 6. CDR3 sequence: CASSPGGQVDTQYF. The CDR3 DNA follows: TGTGCCAGCAGCCCCGGGGGACAGGTAGATACGCAGTATTTT. Combining the CDR3 with reference TRBV7-3 and TRBJ2-3 gives the whole variable domain GAGVSQTPSNKVTEKGKYVELRCDPISGHTALYWYRQSLGQGPEFLIYFQGTGAADDSGLPNDRFFAVRPEGSVSTLKIQRTERGDSAVYLCASSPGGQVDTQYFGPGTRLTVL.

The chain carries TRBV5-6 and TRBJ1-1; 9 nucleotides match TRBD1. Germline assignment: CDR1 SGHDT and CDR2 YYEEEE. Losses at the gene ends were 4 bases for V and 3 bases for J; bases not matched to a gene: 16. The CDR3 covers 18 residues. The CDR3 region is CASSQNLGTGSFDTEAFF. CDR3 in DNA: TGTGCCAGCAGCCAGAACCTCGGGACAGGGAGTTTCGACACTGAAGCTTTCTTT.

V and J are TRBV28 and TRBJ2-3; 8 nucleotides match TRBD2. V dropped 5 bases and J dropped 5; count of bases not matched to a gene: 12. Germline lookup yields CDR1 MDHEN and CDR2 SYDVKM. CDR3 length equals 16 residues. In nucleotides, the CDR3 is TGTGCCAGCAGTGGGGATCCGGGGGGGCTAAGAGATACGCAGTATTTT. Translating gives CASSGDPGGLRDTQYF.

Concerning this clone: The DNA is left out, because the CDR3 cannot be placed on it with certainty; the CDR3 is given as TCRdb lists it. The gene calls are TRBV21-1 and TRBJ2-1; the table's D call TRBD2 went unverified against the DNA. TRBV21-1 is designated a pseudogene. Inclusive of both ends, the CDR3 amounts to 17 amino acids. The CDR3 region is CASSPNLWASGSYEQFF.

The CDR3 loop reads CASSPIAGTSYNEQFF. For the CDR3, the DNA is TGTGCCAGCAGCCCTATAGCGGGGACCTCCTACAATGAGCAGTTCTTC. This chain links TRBV11-2 with TRBJ2-1, with 8 bases that match TRBD2. The V gene's germline CDR1 is SGHAT and CDR2 FQNNGV. CDR3 length equals 16 residues. Trimming took 5 bases from V and 0 from J; bases not matched to a gene: 6.

The chain joins TRBV5-1 to TRBJ2-5, with a tentative D call TRBD2 (5 bases). Germline V gene data show CDR1 as SGHRS and CDR2 as YFSETQ. The CDR3 loop spans 14 amino acids. V was clipped by 0 bases and J by 5 bases, with 11 bases between them. CDR3 in amino acids: CASSLAGDRETQYF. The CDR3 nucleotides are TGCGCCAGCAGCTTGGCCGGGGATCGGGAGACCCAGTACTTC.

The CDR3 coding sequence is TGTGCCAGCAGCCCGGGGGGCATCCAAGAGACCCAGTACTTC. As protein: CASSPGGIQETQYF. The rearrangement uses TRBV9 and TRBJ2-5; D may be TRBD2 (7 bases). Germline V gives CDR1 SGDLS, CDR2 YYNGEE. CDR3 size: 14 residues. V gave up 4 bases and J gave up 1 base, with 11 bases separating them.

The V call is TRBV19, the J call TRBJ2-1, with 8 bases lining up with TRBD2. The CDR3 totals 17 residues. The junction had 10 bases not matched to a gene; V was cut back by 4 bases and J by 2 bases. Germline loops: CDR1 LNHDA, CDR2 SQIVND (reference sequence). Written as DNA, the CDR3 is TGTGCCAGTAGTACTGGGGCTAGCGGGTCCCCCTACAATGAGCAGTTCTTC. Encoded protein: CASSTGASGSPYNEQFF.

J is TRBJ2-3 and V is TRBV28; D is unresolved. Germline values: CDR1 MDHEN, CDR2 SYDVKM. The CDR3 is 14 amino acids. V was trimmed by 5 bases and J by 0 bases, leaving 9 bases between them. The CDR3 region has the DNA TGTGCCAGCAGTCACTATTCTAGCACAGATACGCAGTATTTT. It yields the protein CASSHYSSTDTQYF.

This clone occurred once. The V call is TRBV30, the J call TRBJ1-1; D gene ambiguous. The germline CDR1 and CDR2 sequences are GTSNPN and SVGIG (reference sequence). The length of the CDR3 is 13 residues. V was clipped by 1 base and J by 1 base, with 7 bases between them. The CDR3 is CAWSEQPNTEAFF. CDR3 bases: TGTGCCTGGAGTGAACAGCCGAACACTGAAGCTTTCTTT.

The genes are TRBV4-3 and TRBJ1-4, with TRBD1 matching 7 bases. The V segment lost 2 bases and the J segment 8 bases; nucleotides outside the gene matches: 5. Germline V gene sequence: CDR1 LGHNA, CDR2 YSLEER. The CDR3 has 14 amino acids. For the CDR3, the DNA is TGCGCCAGCAGCCAACAGGGGGTGCGAGAAAAACTGTTTTTT. Amino acids: CASSQQGVREKLFF.

The rearrangement joins TRBV6-6 to TRBJ2-1; 7 nucleotides agree with TRBD2. Germline V gene data show CDR1 as MNHNY and CDR2 as SVGAGI (reference sequence). The CDR3 spans 13 residues. Trimming removed 2 bases from V and 8 bases from J; junction bases left unmatched: 3. The chain's CDR3 is CASSYPGGYEQFF. The CDR3 nucleotides read TGTGCCAGCAGTTACCCGGGGGGTTATGAGCAGTTCTTC.

The J gene is TRBJ1-1, the V gene TRBV7-2; 7 positions agree with TRBD1. Unmatched junction bases numbered 1, after V lost 5 bases and J lost 1 base. CDR1 SGHTA and CDR2 FQGNSA come from the germline V gene. CDR3 length equals 13 residues. The CDR3 sequence is CASSDRANTEAFF. CDR3 bases: TGTGCCAGCAGCGACAGGGCGAACACTGAAGCTTTCTTT.

J is TRBJ1-1 and V is TRBV12-3 or TRBV12-4; D gene ambiguous. This CDR3 has 13 residues. Trimming took 3 bases from V and 3 from J, leaving 8 bases between them. This CDR3 is CASSLKADTEAFF. CDR3 bases: TGTGCCAGCAGTTTGAAGGCGGACACTGAAGCTTTCTTT.

This clone occurred a few times. V usage is TRBV10-3 and J usage is TRBJ1-2, with D unresolved. The CDR3 is 12 residues long. In germline, CDR1 is ENHRY, CDR2 SYGVKD. Trimming left V 6 bases short and J 4 bases short, with 9 bases between. The CDR3 loop is CAIRGSSYGYTF. CDR3 DNA sequence: TGTGCCATCAGGGGCAGTTCCTATGGCTACACCTTC.

This clone turned up a few times. The V call is TRBV2, the J call TRBJ1-1, with D unclear. CDR3 length equals 14 residues. The V and J ends lost 1 base and 7 bases respectively, with 13 bases between them. The germline V gene has CDR1 SNHLY and CDR2 FYNNEI. The CDR3 is CASSEGFPYGEAFF. The CDR3 bases are TGTGCCAGCAGTGAAGGGTTTCCCTACGGTGAAGCTTTCTTT. The full variable domain, rest sourced from reference TRBV2 and TRBJ1-1, is EPEVTQTPSHQVTQMGQEVILRCVPISNHLYFYWYRQILGQKVEFLVSFYNNEISEKSEIFDDQFSVERPDGSNFTLKIRSTKLEDSAMYFCASSEGFPYGEAFFGQGTRLTVV.

V is TRBV28 and J is TRBJ2-1, with 10 bases fitting TRBD2. J was trimmed by 8 bases and V by 6 bases; bases with no gene match: 16. The CDR3 totals 17 residues. The germline gives CDR1 MDHEN, CDR2 SYDVKM. The CDR3 DNA reads TGTGCCAGCAGACTCCACTCGGCTAGCGGGAGCGGCTATGAGCAGTTCTTC. This sequence encodes CASRLHSASGSGYEQFF.